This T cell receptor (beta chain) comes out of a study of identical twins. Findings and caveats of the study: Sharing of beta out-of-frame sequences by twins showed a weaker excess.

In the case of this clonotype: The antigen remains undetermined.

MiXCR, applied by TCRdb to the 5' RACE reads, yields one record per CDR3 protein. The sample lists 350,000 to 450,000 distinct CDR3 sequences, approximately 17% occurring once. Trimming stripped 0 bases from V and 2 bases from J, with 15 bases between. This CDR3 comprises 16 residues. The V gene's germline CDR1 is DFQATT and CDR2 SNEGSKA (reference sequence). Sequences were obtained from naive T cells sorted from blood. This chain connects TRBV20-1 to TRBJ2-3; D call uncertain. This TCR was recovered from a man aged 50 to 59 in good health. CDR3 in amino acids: CSARDSALTTTDTQYF. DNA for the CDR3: TGCAGTGCTAGAGACTCCGCACTTACAACCACAGATACGCAGTATTTT.